The 7 T cell receptor beta chains below all came from one sample that was sequenced in a study of beta chain features in type 1 diabetes. General study results and limits: People with Type 1 diabetes carried modestly yet significantly shorter TCRB CDR3s in all four CD4+ subsets.

As every portion of the isolated RNA was reverse transcribed, the sequencing read expressed TCRB transcripts. Sequenced by immunoSEQ multiplex PCR; TCRdb stores in-frame clones only, minus some. The data hold 250,000 to 350,000 clones, with roughly an eighth observed a single time. Their antigens are not known. Material: naive CD4+ T cells from blood. The receptors shown here come from a man aged 25 to 45 with type 1 diabetes.

This clone has only a few counts. The chain links TRBV27 to TRBJ1-1; 10 bases line up with TRBD1. The CDR3 loop spans 13 amino acids. Trimming took 6 bases from V and 4 from J; bases not matched to a gene: 2. Germline V lookup: CDR1 MNHEY, CDR2 SMNVEV (reference sequence). The chain's CDR3 is CASRRQGATEAFF. The CDR3 nucleotides are TGTGCCAGCAGGAGACAGGGGGCCACTGAAGCTTTCTTT.

The J gene is TRBJ2-1, the V gene TRBV5-4; 9 bases fit TRBD1. The length of the CDR3 is 15 residues. The V and J ends lost 4 bases and 0 bases, in that order; junction bases with no gene match: 2. CDR1 and CDR2 from the germline V gene are SGHNT and YYREEE (reference sequence). The CDR3 protein is CASSLGQGSYNEQFF. The CDR3 DNA sequence: TGTGCCAGCAGCCTGGGACAGGGCTCCTACAATGAGCAGTTCTTC.

The genes are TRBV7-9 and TRBJ2-7, with D perhaps TRBD2 (5 bases). The CDR3 sequence is 15 residues long. Germline lookup yields CDR1 SEHNR and CDR2 FQNEAQ (reference sequence). With 0 bases removed from V and 4 bases from J, the gap between germline ends came to 13 bases. The CDR3 reads CASSLAGLGGYEQYF. CDR3 bases: TGTGCCAGCAGCTTAGCGGGTCTAGGAGGATACGAGCAGTACTTC.

The V and J genes are TRBV15 and TRBJ2-7, with 10 positions matching TRBD2. Trimming removed 1 base from V and 4 bases from J; junction bases left unmatched: 7. The CDR3 has 16 residues. The germline V gene encodes CDR1 LNHNV and CDR2 YYDKDF (reference sequence). CDR3 sequence: CATSRVGSGRVYEQYF. As DNA, the CDR3 is TGTGCCACCAGCAGAGTCGGGAGCGGGAGGGTGTACGAGCAGTACTTC. The full variable domain, its missing parts supplied by reference TRBV15 and TRBJ2-7, is DAMVIQNPRYQVTQFGKPVTLSCSQTLNHNVMYWYQQKSSQAPKLLFHYYDKDFNNEADTPDNFQSRRPNTSFCFLDIRSPGLGDTAMYLCATSRVGSGRVYEQYFGPGTRLTVT.

The chain uses TRBV9 and TRBJ2-5; 11 bases are shared with TRBD1. V lost 3 bases and J lost 5; bases outside the gene matches: 12. From germline, CDR1 is SGDLS and CDR2 YYNGEE. There are 17 residues in the CDR3. CDR3 DNA sequence: TGTGCCAGCAGCGGGCCGGGGACAGGGGGATTCCGGGAGACCCAGTACTTC. Protein sequence: CASSGPGTGGFRETQYF.

This chain joins TRBV4-1 and TRBJ1-5, with TRBD1 matching over 8 bases. CDR1 MGHRA and CDR2 YSYEKL come from the germline V gene. This CDR3 contains 17 residues. Trimming took 1 base from V and 1 from J; bases not matched to a gene: 6. CDR3 sequence reads: CASSQVGRGHSNQPQHF. CDR3 nucleotides: TGCGCCAGCAGCCAAGTAGGCAGGGGGCACAGCAATCAGCCCCAGCATTTT.

This clone turned up a few times. The V gene is TRBV7-6, the J gene TRBJ1-5, with unresolved D. Trimming removed 2 bases at V and 7 bases at J, with 9 bases between. The CDR3 spans 13 residues. Germline V gives CDR1 SGHVS, CDR2 FNYEAQ. CDR3 nucleotide sequence: TGTGCCAGCAGCTTACAGGAGGAACAGCCCCAGCATTTT. It encodes CASSLQEEQPQHF.